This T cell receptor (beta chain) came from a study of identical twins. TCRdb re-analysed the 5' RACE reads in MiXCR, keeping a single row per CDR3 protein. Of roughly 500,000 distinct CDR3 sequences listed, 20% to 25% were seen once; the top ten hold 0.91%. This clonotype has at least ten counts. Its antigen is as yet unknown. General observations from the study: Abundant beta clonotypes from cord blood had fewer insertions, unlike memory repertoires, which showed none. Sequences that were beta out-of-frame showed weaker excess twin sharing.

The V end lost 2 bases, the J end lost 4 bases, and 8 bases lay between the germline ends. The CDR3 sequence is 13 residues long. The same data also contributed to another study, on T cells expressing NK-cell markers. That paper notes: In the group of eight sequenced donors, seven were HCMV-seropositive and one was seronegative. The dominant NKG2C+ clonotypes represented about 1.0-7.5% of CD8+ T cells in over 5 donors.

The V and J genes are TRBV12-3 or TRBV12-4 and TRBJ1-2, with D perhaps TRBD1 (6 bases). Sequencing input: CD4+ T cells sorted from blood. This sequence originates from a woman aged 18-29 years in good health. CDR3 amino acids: CASSLRGAYGYTF. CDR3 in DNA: TGTGCCAGCAGTTTACGGGGGGCCTATGGCTACACCTTC.